The rows below give T cell receptor beta chains drawn from one sample of a study of Graves' ophthalmopathy and Graves' hyperthyroidism. TCRdb re-called the multiplex PCR reads with MiXCR, one entry per CDR3 protein. The table includes about 220,000 distinct CDR3 sequences, roughly a fifth detected once. The specimen was peripheral blood. These TCRs come from a woman aged 45-65 years with Graves' ophthalmopathy. The CDR3 runs from the conserved cysteine through the conserved F or W. The D gene is left open where the match is weak. Not all rows give a size; the values are once, few, many and, for expanded clones, a class.

v_gene	abundance	j_gene	d_gene	CDR3nt	CDR3aa
TRBV14	many	TRBJ2-7	-	TGTGCCAGCAGCCAAATTTTGCGCGAGCAGTACTTC	CASSQILREQYF
TRBV20-1	many	TRBJ1-2	-	TGCAGTGCTAGGGTGGGCGAAGGGCGGGAGGCTCCCTATGGCTACACCTTC	CSARVGEGREAPYGYTF
TRBV14	-	TRBJ2-7	-	TGTGCCAGCAGCCAAGATCCAGCGCCCATACCCAGCTCCTACGAGCAGTACTTC	CASSQDPAPIPSSYEQYF
TRBV5-1	many	TRBJ2-7	TRBD2	TGCGCCAGCCAGGGACTAGCGGGCAGTAACTACGAGCAGTACTTC	CASQGLAGSNYEQYF
TRBV5-1	many	TRBJ2-7	-	TGCGCCAGCAGCGAAGGACAGCGCTACGAGCAGTACTTC	CASSEGQRYEQYF
TRBV11-2	many	TRBJ2-5	-	TGTGCCAGCAGCTTGGAGGGGCTGGGGGGTTGGGAGACCCAGTACTTC	CASSLEGLGGWETQYF
TRBV27	-	TRBJ1-2	TRBD1	TGTGCCAGCAGTCGCCTTACAGGGGGGGGAGGCTACACCTTC	CASSRLTGGGGYTF
TRBV28	many	TRBJ2-2	-	TGTGCCAGCAGTTTAGATATCGGCGGGGAGCTGTTTTTT	CASSLDIGGELFF
TRBV19	many	TRBJ1-2	TRBD1	TGTGCCAGTAGTAGAGGGGGCAGTAACTATGGCTACACCTTC	CASSRGGSNYGYTF
TRBV14	many	TRBJ2-7	TRBD1	TGTGCCAGCAGCCAGGACTACAGGGGGACCGAGCAGTACTTC	CASSQDYRGTEQYF
TRBV12-3/TRBV12-4	many	TRBJ2-5	TRBD1	TGTGCCAGCAGCCGTGGCGGGACAGGGGGCATAGCGGAGACCCAGTACTTC	CASSRGGTGGIAETQYF
TRBV20-1	-	TRBJ2-5	TRBD2	TGCAGTTTACAGCGGGGCGGTGGGCGGAGGACTCCCACAGAGACCCAGTACTTC	CSLQRGGGRRTPTETQYF
TRBV7-9	many	TRBJ2-2	-	TGTGCCAGCAGCTGGGACCTCTACACCGGGGAGCTGTTTTTT	CASSWDLYTGELFF
TRBV27	many	TRBJ2-5	TRBD2	TGTGCCAGCAGTTTCAGCGGGAGGGCCCGAGAGACCCAGTACTTC	CASSFSGRARETQYF
TRBV7-9	many	TRBJ1-2	TRBD1	TGTGCCAGCAGCTTGAGCACAGGGGTCGGCTATGGCTACACCTTC	CASSLSTGVGYGYTF
TRBV19	many	TRBJ1-1	TRBD1	TGTGCCAGTAGGCTGGGACAGCAGAACACTGAAGCTTTCTTT	CASRLGQQNTEAFF
TRBV10-3	many	TRBJ2-7	TRBD2	TGTGCCATCAGGAACCCTACTAGCGGGAAATACGAGCAGTACTTC	CAIRNPTSGKYEQYF
TRBV6-1	many	TRBJ1-3	-	TGTGCCAGCACAGGAACTGGAAACACCATATATTTT	CASTGTGNTIYF
TRBV6-1	-	TRBJ1-2	-	TGTGCCAGCGGAGACAGCCGCTATGGCTACACCTTC	CASGDSRYGYTF
TRBV19	many	TRBJ2-2	-	TGTGCCAGTAGTATATGGACTACAGACTCCGGGGAGCTGTTTTTT	CASSIWTTDSGELFF
TRBV14	-	TRBJ2-5	TRBD1	TGTGCCAGCACCTACAGGGGTGATAGAGAGACCCAGTACTTC	CASTYRGDRETQYF
TRBV6-1	many	TRBJ2-7	TRBD1	TGTGCCAGCTGCGCGACAGGGGGGTCCTACGAGCAGTACTTC	CASCATGGSYEQYF
TRBV6-5	many	TRBJ2-5	-	TGTGCCACCCGGCGGGAAGGGGAAGAGACCCAGTACTTC	CATRREGEETQYF
TRBV7-8	many	TRBJ2-5	-	TGTGCCAGCAGACCGCAGGGGCTATTCAGAGAGACCCAGTACTTC	CASRPQGLFRETQYF
TRBV27	-	TRBJ1-1	-	TGTGCCAGCAACAACAGGGAGGACACTGAAGCTTTCTTT	CASNNREDTEAFF
TRBV24-1	many	TRBJ2-5	-	TGTGCCACCAGTGATTCAGTTTTTGCGGAGACCCAGTACTTC	CATSDSVFAETQYF
TRBV6-1	many	TRBJ2-2	TRBD2	TGTGCCAGCAGGGGTGCGGGAGCGAACACCGGGGAGCTGTTTTTT	CASRGAGANTGELFF
TRBV3-1	many	TRBJ2-4	-	TGTGCCAGCACTAAAACAGGGTCCGGAAACATTCAGTACTTC	CASTKTGSGNIQYF
TRBV13	-	TRBJ2-5	-	TGTGCCAGCAGCTTTGGTCAGGCGGGTGGAGAGACCCAGTACTTC	CASSFGQAGGETQYF
TRBV27	many	TRBJ2-7	-	TGTGCCAGCAGCTTAGGTCGGGCCTCCTACGAGCAGTACTTC	CASSLGRASYEQYF